This T cell receptor (beta chain) derives from a study of monozygotic twins with inflammatory bowel disease. The CDR3 is 15 residues long. Germline CDR1 and CDR2: SGHRS and YFSETQ. Following a re-call of the 5' RACE reads, TCRdb has one entry per CDR3 protein and lacks DNA. The table gives 150,000 or so distinct CDR3 sequences; the top ten clones make up around 1.3% of it. The specimen sequenced was blood. The chain links TRBV5-1 to TRBJ2-5; there is no DNA to check the TCRdb D call of TRBD2. The source is a human donor with ulcerative colitis or Crohn's disease, or a healthy co-twin of an affected twin (not recorded which). CDR3 amino acids: CASSTDGRAEKTQYF.